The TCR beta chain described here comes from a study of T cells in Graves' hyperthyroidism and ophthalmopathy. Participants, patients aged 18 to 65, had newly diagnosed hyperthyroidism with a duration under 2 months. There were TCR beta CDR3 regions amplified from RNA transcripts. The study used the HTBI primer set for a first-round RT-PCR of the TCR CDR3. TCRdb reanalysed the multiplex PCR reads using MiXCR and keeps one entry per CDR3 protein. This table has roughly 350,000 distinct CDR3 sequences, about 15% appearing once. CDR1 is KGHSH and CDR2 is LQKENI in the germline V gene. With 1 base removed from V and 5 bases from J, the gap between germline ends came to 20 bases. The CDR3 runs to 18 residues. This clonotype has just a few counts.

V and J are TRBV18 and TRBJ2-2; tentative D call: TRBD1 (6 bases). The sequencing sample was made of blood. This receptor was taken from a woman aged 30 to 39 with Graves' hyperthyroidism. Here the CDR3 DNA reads TGTGCCAGCTCACCACAGGTCCAGACAGGAACCCTAACCGGGGAGCTGTTTTTT. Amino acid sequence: CASSPQVQTGTLTGELFF.